The 17 T cell receptor beta chains below all came from one sample that was sequenced in a study of blood T cell repertoires in COVID-19. Profiled with immunoSEQ multiplex PCR; TCRdb holds only in-frame clones, not every one. The repertoire includes 130,000 or so clones, less than 85% of them detected once, and 12% sits in the top ten. What was sequenced was peripheral blood. These receptors were taken from a woman aged 55-69 years with acute or convalescent COVID-19.

This clone was seen once. The V gene is TRBV25-1, the J gene TRBJ1-1, with D perhaps matching TRBD1 (5 bases). Germline V gene lookup returns CDR1 MGHDK and CDR2 SYGVNS. CDR3 size: 13 residues. V lost 4 bases to trimming and J lost 7 bases, with 13 bases between them. The CDR3 DNA reads as TGTGCCAGCAGTGCTAATAGACAGTTTGAAGCTTTCTTT. Its protein is CASSANRQFEAFF.

The chain joins TRBV2 to TRBJ1-4; TRBD1 matches at 7 bases. The CDR3 totals 17 residues. Germline trimming cut 11 bases from V and 2 bases from J; bases unmatched to any gene: 17. Germline loops: CDR1 SNHLY, CDR2 FYNNEI. The CDR3, as DNA: TGTGCCGGGGATCCGGGACAGCATTGGCCGACTAATGAAAAACTGTTTTTT. Its translation is CAGDPGQHWPTNEKLFF.

The chain is built from TRBV7-9 and TRBJ1-2; D remains ambiguous. This CDR3 has 16 amino acids. CDR1 is SEHNR, CDR2 FQNEAQ, per germline (reference sequence). V was cut by 3 bases and J by 8 bases, with 22 bases left in between. CDR3 DNA sequence: TGTGCCAGCAGCTTGGCGGGCCCTCCGCGGAGGAACGGCTACACCTTC. This gives the protein CASSLAGPPRRNGYTF.

The chain employs TRBV3-1 (or the pseudogene TRBV3-2) and TRBJ2-7; TRBD2 might be the D (6 bases). The V end was cut by 4 bases, the J end by 6 bases, with 16 bases between. Germline CDR1 LGHDT, CDR2 YNNKEL (reference sequence). The CDR3 spans 14 residues. CDR3 DNA: TGTGCCAGCAGCCGACTCCTCCGGGGGAGCGAGCAGTACTTC. Encoded protein: CASSRLLRGSEQYF.

The genes are TRBV15 and TRBJ1-5; D is possibly TRBD1 (6 bases). The CDR3 is 20 residues long. Trimming pared 0 bases from V and 7 bases from J, leaving 28 bases between. Germline lookup yields CDR1 LNHNV and CDR2 YYDKDF (reference sequence). CDR3 amino acids: CATSRDRLYGGARSGQPQHF. The CDR3 DNA sequence: TGTGCCACCAGCAGAGATCGCCTGTACGGGGGGGCCCGCTCGGGCCAGCCCCAGCATTTT.

This sequence joins TRBV2 and TRBJ1-5, with 11 bases matching TRBD1. Germline assignment: CDR1 SNHLY and CDR2 FYNNEI. There are 16 residues in the CDR3. V shed 7 bases, J shed 7 bases, and the junction held 12 bases outside the gene matches. The CDR3: CASKHRDRGKEQPQHF. CDR3 DNA sequence: TGTGCCAGCAAGCATAGGGACAGGGGGAAGGAGCAGCCCCAGCATTTT. The full variable domain, its missing parts supplied by reference TRBV2 and TRBJ1-5, is EPEVTQTPSHQVTQMGQEVILRCVPISNHLYFYWYRQILGQKVEFLVSFYNNEISEKSEIFDDQFSVERPDGSNFTLKIRSTKLEDSAMYFCASKHRDRGKEQPQHFGDGTRLSIL.

The chain links TRBV29-1 to TRBJ2-5; D might be TRBD2 (6 bases). This CDR3 spans 10 amino acids. Per germline, CDR1 SQVTM and CDR2 ANQGSEA. In nucleotides, the CDR3 is TGCGGCAGTGGGGGGGAGACCCAGTACTTC. Its translation is CGSGGETQYF.

V is TRBV6-5 and J is TRBJ1-5; 9 bases are a match to TRBD1. J lost 6 bases, V lost 6 bases, and 9 bases had no gene match. The germline V gene encodes CDR1 MNHEY and CDR2 SVGAGI. The CDR3 is made up of 15 amino acids. The CDR3 loop is CASSLDRGWGQPQHF. The CDR3 region has the DNA TGTGCCAGCAGCCTGGACAGGGGCTGGGGTCAGCCCCAGCATTTT.

The chain uses TRBV24-1 and TRBJ1-3; no clear D. The CDR3 sequence is 13 residues long. V was cut by 9 bases and J by 4 bases, with 12 bases left in between. Germline-derived CDR1 and CDR2 are KGHDR and SFDVKD. The DNA for the CDR3 is TGTGCCACCGCGGACTCCTACGGAAACACCATATATTTT. Translating gives CATADSYGNTIYF.

The chain is built from TRBV19 and TRBJ1-5; D call uncertain. This CDR3 has 12 residues. V was shortened by 6 bases and J by 7 bases, with 10 bases between the two germline ends. Per the germline V gene, CDR1 is LNHDA and CDR2 is SQIVND (reference sequence). The CDR3 spells CASSRTFQPQHF. In nucleotides, the CDR3 is TGTGCCAGTAGCAGGACTTTCCAGCCCCAGCATTTT.

The V call is TRBV11-2, the J call TRBJ1-3; 7 nucleotides match TRBD1. The germline V gene has CDR1 SGHAT and CDR2 FQNNGV. The V and J ends lost 5 bases and 0 bases, in that order; junction bases with no gene match: 7. The CDR3 has 16 residues. The DNA for the CDR3 is TGTGCCAGCAGCCGACGACAGGGCCTCTCTGGAAACACCATATATTTT. It yields the protein CASSRRQGLSGNTIYF.

The chain links TRBV27 to TRBJ1-6; 7 bases are shared with TRBD1. The junction had 6 bases not matched to a gene; V was cut back by 2 bases and J by 8 bases. Germline lookup yields CDR1 MNHEY and CDR2 SMNVEV (reference sequence). The CDR3 extends over 15 amino acids. The CDR3, as DNA: TGTGCCAGCAGTTTAAGGCAGGGGGTCCATTCACCCCTCCACTTT. Protein product: CASSLRQGVHSPLHF.

The CDR3 sequence: CAISEEGVKNIQYF. DNA of the CDR3: TGTGCCATCAGTGAGGAGGGGGTCAAAAACATTCAGTACTTC. V gene TRBV10-3 combines with J gene TRBJ2-4; D is possibly TRBD1 (6 bases). Trimming cost V 2 bases and J 3 bases, with 8 bases left between them. From germline, CDR1 is ENHRY and CDR2 SYGVKD. The CDR3 is 14 residues long.

The chain is built from TRBV5-1 and TRBJ1-5; 9 bases are shared with TRBD1. The junction had 10 bases not matched to a gene; V was cut back by 4 bases and J by 11 bases. CDR1 is SGHRS and CDR2 is YFSETQ in the germline V gene. This CDR3 is built from 14 residues. The CDR3 DNA reads TGCGCCAGCAGCCCGGGACAGGGCAGTGTAGCCCAGCATTTT. It encodes CASSPGQGSVAQHF.

The V and J genes are TRBV5-1 and TRBJ2-7; D unresolved. V was pared by 4 bases and J by 4 bases, with 15 bases between. The germline CDR1 and CDR2 sequences are SGHRS and YFSETQ. The CDR3 extends over 14 amino acids. The CDR3 protein is CASSLGSPQYEQYV. The CDR3 DNA reads as TGCGCCAGCAGCCTCGGCTCACCACAGTACGAGCAGTACGTC.

The J gene is TRBJ2-5, the V gene TRBV9, with D perhaps TRBD2 (6 bases). The CDR3 spans 16 residues. In germline, CDR1 is SGDLS, CDR2 YYNGEE. Trimming removed 2 bases from V and 4 bases from J, with 18 bases in between. This CDR3 is CASSVGPRVGGETQYF. The CDR3 coding sequence is TGTGCCAGCAGCGTTGGTCCGCGCGTGGGGGGAGAGACCCAGTACTTC.

This chain joins TRBV29-1 and TRBJ1-1, with D maybe TRBD1 (5 bases). In germline, CDR1 is SQVTM, CDR2 ANQGSEA. The germline V and J ends were trimmed by 0 bases and 4 bases, with 15 bases remaining between them. The length of the CDR3 is 15 residues. The CDR3, as DNA: TGCAGCGTTGAAGATCAGGCGGGAGGGGCCACTGAAGCTTTCTTT. Its protein is CSVEDQAGGATEAFF.